The 8 T cell receptor beta chains presented below share a single source sample, sequenced in a study of Ad26.COV2.S vaccination and SARS-CoV-2 variants. Clones were read by immunoSEQ multiplex PCR, and TCRdb kept only the in-frame ones, dropping some. The sample lists 350,000 to 500,000 clones, approximately 92% occurring once. Treatment here: some 19 received Ad26.COV2.S at low or high dose, single or two shots; about 5 received placebo; per-sample allocation not given. It was on day 63 after the first vaccine or placebo injection that samples were taken. Sequenced material: peripheral blood, taken in a trial of Ad26.COV2.S vaccine versus placebo. The receptors originated from a person aged 18 to 59 who received the Ad26.COV2.S COVID-19 vaccine or a placebo.

V and J are TRBV3-1 (or the pseudogene TRBV3-2) and TRBJ2-7; TRBD1 is a possible D gene (6 bases). Trimming removed 4 bases from V and 5 bases from J, with 24 bases in between. Germline lookup yields CDR1 LGHDT and CDR2 YNNKEL (reference sequence). The CDR3 covers 17 residues. The CDR3 nucleotides read TGTGCCAGCAGCCCAGGGGTTGAGGTAGCGTGGAGCCACGAGCAGTACTTC. Amino acid sequence: CASSPGVEVAWSHEQYF.

V usage is TRBV11-2 and J usage is TRBJ2-1; TRBD2 aligns across 7 bases. J gave up 4 bases and V 5 bases, and 8 bases lay outside the gene matches. From germline, CDR1 is SGHAT and CDR2 FQNNGV. The CDR3 consists of 15 residues. The CDR3 DNA follows: TGTGCCAGCAGCGCTGGGAGGGAGATTTACAATGAGCAGTTCTTC. It translates to CASSAGREIYNEQFF. Filled out from reference TRBV11-2 and TRBJ2-1, the complete variable domain reads EAGVAQSPRYKIIEKRQSVAFWCNPISGHATLYWYQQILGQGPKLLIQFQNNGVVDDSQLPKDRFSAERLKGVDSTLKIQPAKLEDSAVYLCASSAGREIYNEQFFGPGTRLTVL.

This clone was counted between two and nine times. V and J are TRBV19 and TRBJ1-2; 10 nucleotides line up with TRBD1. The germline V gene encodes CDR1 LNHDA and CDR2 SQIVND (reference sequence). V was clipped by 5 bases and J by 8 bases; unmatched bases: 8. The CDR3 has 14 residues. This CDR3 reads CASSSTGGADGYTF. The DNA for the CDR3 is TGTGCCAGTAGTTCGACAGGGGGCGCGGACGGCTACACCTTC.

The rearrangement uses TRBV7-2 and TRBJ2-5, with TRBD1 identical over 9 bases. The V and J ends lost 4 bases and 4 bases, in that order; junction bases with no gene match: 1. CDR1 and CDR2 from the germline V gene are SGHTA and FQGNSA. The CDR3 spans 13 residues. The CDR3 loop is CASSWGQGETQYF. CDR3 bases: TGTGCCAGCAGCTGGGGACAGGGAGAGACCCAGTACTTC.

This chain joins TRBV5-1 and TRBJ2-3; D is possibly TRBD1 or TRBD2 (5 bases each). The V and J ends lost 5 bases and 3 bases respectively, with 10 bases between them. This CDR3 comprises 13 residues. Germline CDR1 SGHRS, CDR2 YFSETQ. CDR3 in amino acids: CASRSWGTDTQYF. In nucleotides, the CDR3 is TGCGCCAGCAGGAGTTGGGGGACAGATACGCAGTATTTT.

The chain is built from TRBV13 and TRBJ1-1, with D perhaps TRBD1 (5 bases). V lost 1 base, J lost 0 bases, and 21 bases lay in between. The CDR3 totals 19 residues. Germline V lookup: CDR1 PRHDT, CDR2 FYEKMQ (reference sequence). The CDR3 coding sequence is TGTGCCAGCAGCTTAGTAGCGGAGGAAAGGGGTGAAGTGAACACTGAAGCTTTCTTT. Protein product: CASSLVAEERGEVNTEAFF.

This chain uses TRBV28 with TRBJ2-3; 11 bases line up with TRBD2. With 4 bases clipped from V and 6 bases from J, the junction kept 9 bases outside the gene matches. The germline CDR1 and CDR2 sequences are MDHEN and SYDVKM. The CDR3 spans 16 residues. Here the CDR3 reads CASSYSGRENLDTQYF. The DNA of the CDR3 is TGTGCCAGCAGTTATAGCGGGAGGGAGAACTTGGATACGCAGTATTTT. The whole variable domain, remainder taken from reference TRBV28 and TRBJ2-3, is DVKVTQSSRYLVKRTGEKVFLECVQDMDHENMFWYRQDPGLGLRLIYFSYDVKMKEKGDIPEGYSVSREKKERFSLILESASTNQTSMYLCASSYSGRENLDTQYFGPGTRLTVL.

The V gene is TRBV15, the J gene TRBJ1-4, with a possible D match to TRBD1 (5 bases). The CDR3 is made up of 15 amino acids. Deletions cut 5 bases from V and 4 bases from J, with 14 bases between. Germline-derived CDR1 and CDR2 are LNHNV and YYDKDF (reference sequence). The CDR3 sequence is CATSAASGRNEKLFF. For the CDR3, the DNA is TGTGCCACCAGCGCCGCCTCGGGGCGTAATGAAAAACTGTTTTTT. The whole variable domain, remainder taken from reference TRBV15 and TRBJ1-4, is DAMVIQNPRYQVTQFGKPVTLSCSQTLNHNVMYWYQQKSSQAPKLLFHYYDKDFNNEADTPDNFQSRRPNTSFCFLDIRSPGLGDTAMYLCATSAASGRNEKLFFGSGTQLSVL.